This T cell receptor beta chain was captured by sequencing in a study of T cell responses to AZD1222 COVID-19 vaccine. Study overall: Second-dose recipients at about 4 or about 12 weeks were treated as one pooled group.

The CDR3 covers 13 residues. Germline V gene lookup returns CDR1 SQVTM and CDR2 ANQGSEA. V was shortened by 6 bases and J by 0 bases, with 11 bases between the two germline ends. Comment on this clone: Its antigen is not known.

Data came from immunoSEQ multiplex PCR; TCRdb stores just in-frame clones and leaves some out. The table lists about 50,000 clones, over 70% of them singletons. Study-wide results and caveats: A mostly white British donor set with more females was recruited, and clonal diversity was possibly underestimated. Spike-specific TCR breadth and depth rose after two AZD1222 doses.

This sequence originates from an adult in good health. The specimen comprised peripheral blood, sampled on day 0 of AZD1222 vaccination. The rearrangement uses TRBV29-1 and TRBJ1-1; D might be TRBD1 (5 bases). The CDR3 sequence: CSVETGLNTEAFF. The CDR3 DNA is TGCAGCGTAGAGACGGGACTGAACACTGAAGCTTTCTTT.